Included here is one T cell receptor (beta chain) sequence, with context. The antigen remains unidentified. The gene names here belong to mouse. The read ends 1 residue before the CDR3 terminus; that terminus is restored from the germline J gene. Only in-frame clones appear in the TCRdb table, and some are missing; sequencing was by immunoSEQ multiplex PCR. The sample holds 6,800 or so clones, 60% to 80% seen once. This CDR3 is 15 amino acids long. V lost 1 base and J 0 bases, leaving 9 bases between the germline ends. CDR1 and CDR2 (germline): SGHDT, FRDEAV. The data derive from a study of tissue T cells after allogeneic stem cell transplantation. Overall study findings and caveats: Alloreactivity or antigen specificity of tissue TCRs was not determined; some clones might be host cells. In patients and mice, blood and spleen missed much of tissue repertoire.

Specimen: blood. This clonotype was sampled from a female BALB/c mouse in good health. MHC haplotype here: H2-d. The chain carries TRBV14 and TRBJ2-5; D remains unclear. The covered CDR3 bases are TGTGCCAGCAGTTTCGGAAGGGATAACCAAGACACCCAGTAC. This sequence encodes CASSFGRDNQDTQY. The entire CDR3 reads CASSFGRDNQDTQYF.